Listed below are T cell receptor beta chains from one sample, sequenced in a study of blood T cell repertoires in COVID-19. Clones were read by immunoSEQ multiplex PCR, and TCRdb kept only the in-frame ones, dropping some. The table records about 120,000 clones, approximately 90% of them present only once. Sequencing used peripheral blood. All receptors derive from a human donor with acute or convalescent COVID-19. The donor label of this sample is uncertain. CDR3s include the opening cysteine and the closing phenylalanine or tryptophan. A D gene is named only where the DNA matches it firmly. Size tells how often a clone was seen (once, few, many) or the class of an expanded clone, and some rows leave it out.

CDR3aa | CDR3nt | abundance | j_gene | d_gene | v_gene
CASSLAGAYEQYF | TGTGCCAGCAGCCTAGCCGGGGCCTACGAGCAGTACTTC | . | TRBJ2-7 | . | TRBV7-2
CASSLGPGRYGYTF | TGTGCCAGCAGCTTAGGTCCAGGGCGCTATGGCTACACCTTC | . | TRBJ1-2 | . | TRBV7-2
CASSQELGWDRELPDTQYF | TGCGCCAGCAGCCAAGAATTGGGATGGGACAGGGAGTTACCAGATACGCAGTATTTT | . | TRBJ2-3 | TRBD1 | TRBV4-3
CATSTRTSGGNEQFF | TGTGCCACCAGCACCCGGACTAGCGGGGGGAATGAGCAGTTCTTC | . | TRBJ2-1 | TRBD2 | TRBV15
CASRGTAMNYGYTF | TGTGCCAGTAGAGGGACAGCGATGAACTATGGCTACACCTTC | . | TRBJ1-2 | TRBD1 | TRBV19
CSASPDSNTEAFF | TGCAGTGCTAGTCCAGACAGTAACACTGAAGCTTTCTTT | . | TRBJ1-1 | . | TRBV20-1
CASSHSRLAATGELFF | TGTGCCAGCAGCCATTCTCGACTAGCTGCCACCGGGGAGCTGTTTTTT | . | TRBJ2-2 | TRBD2 | TRBV7-2
CASSLSGGGIQPQHF | TGTGCCAGCAGTTTATCGGGGGGGGGCATTCAGCCCCAGCATTTT | . | TRBJ1-5 | . | TRBV27
CASNGGGIYNEQFF | TGTGCCAGCAACGGCGGGGGGATCTACAATGAGCAGTTCTTC | once | TRBJ2-1 | TRBD2 | TRBV6-5
CASRTKVLNRATNEKLFF | TGTGCCAGCAGAACAAAGGTTCTAAACAGGGCGACTAATGAAAAACTGTTTTTT | . | TRBJ1-4 | . | TRBV28